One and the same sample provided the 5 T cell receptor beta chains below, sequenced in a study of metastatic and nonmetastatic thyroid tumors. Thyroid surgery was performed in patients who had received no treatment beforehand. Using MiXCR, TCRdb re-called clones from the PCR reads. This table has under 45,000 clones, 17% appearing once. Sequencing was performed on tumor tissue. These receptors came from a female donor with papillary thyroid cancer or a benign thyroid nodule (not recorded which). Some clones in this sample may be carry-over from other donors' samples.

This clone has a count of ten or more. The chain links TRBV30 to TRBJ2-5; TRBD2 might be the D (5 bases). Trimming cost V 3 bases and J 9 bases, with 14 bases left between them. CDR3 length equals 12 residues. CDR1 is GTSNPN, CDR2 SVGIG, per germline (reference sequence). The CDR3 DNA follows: TGTGCCTGGAGCTCTCTAGCTGAGGCCCAGTACTTC. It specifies CAWSSLAEAQYF.

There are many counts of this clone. The DNA for the CDR3 is TGTGCCAGTAGTGAAAACAAAGAGACCCAGTACTTC. Amino acids: CASSENKETQYF. This rearrangement joins TRBV19 to TRBJ2-5; D gene ambiguous. The CDR3 loop spans 12 amino acids. With 5 bases removed from V and 3 bases from J, the gap between germline ends came to 7 bases. Germline CDR1 is LNHDA and CDR2 is SQIVND (reference sequence).

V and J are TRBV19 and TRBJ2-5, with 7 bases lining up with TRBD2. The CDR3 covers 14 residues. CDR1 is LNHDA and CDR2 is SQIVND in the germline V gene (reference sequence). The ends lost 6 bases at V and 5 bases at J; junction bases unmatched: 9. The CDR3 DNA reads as TGTGCCAGTAGCACTAGCGTCCCCAAGGAGACCCAGTACTTC. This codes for CASSTSVPKETQYF.

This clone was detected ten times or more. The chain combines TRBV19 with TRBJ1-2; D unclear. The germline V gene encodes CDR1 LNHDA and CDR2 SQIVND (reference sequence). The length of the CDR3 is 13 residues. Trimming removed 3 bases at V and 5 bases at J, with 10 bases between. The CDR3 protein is CASSMMISYGYTF. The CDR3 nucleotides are TGTGCCAGTAGTATGATGATCAGTTATGGCTACACCTTC.

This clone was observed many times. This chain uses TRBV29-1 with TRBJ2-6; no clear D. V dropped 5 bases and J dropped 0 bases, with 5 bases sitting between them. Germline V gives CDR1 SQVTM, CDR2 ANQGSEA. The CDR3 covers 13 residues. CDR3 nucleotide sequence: TGCAGCGTTAGGAGCTCTGGGGCCAACGTCCTGACTTTC. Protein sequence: CSVRSSGANVLTF.